This entry features one T cell receptor (beta chain) sequence. No cognate antigen has been identified for it. There are no base qualities to consult, and no much larger clone falls within one base. The collaborating institutions used their own protocols to collect whole blood in K2EDTA tubes. For TCRbeta analysis, collaborator samples were shipped as frozen whole blood, as isolated PBMCs, or as DNA extracted from either sample type. TCRbeta CDR3 regions were amplified from genomic DNA using the immunoSEQ Assay, a bias-controlled multiplex PCR. For the original study's pipeline: Nucleated cell counts per sample were estimated from amplification of reference gene primers within the assay. To quantify the absolute abundance of each unique TCRbeta CDR3 rearrangement, sequence reads were collapsed and filtered. For each sample, productive Simpson clonality was calculated as the square root of Simpson's diversity index over productive rearrangements. Sourced from immuneACCESS, this table was stored by TCRdb with only in-frame sequences that have V and J called. A share of the clones is absent; for the studies checked, an unresolved V gene accounts for under half, and the remainder has no known explanation. V and J calls and clone size are given by that table; D and trimming were obtained from the DNA. The sample includes 410,000 or so clones, with just over 85% observed a single time. The ten most abundant clones make up 1.4% of the sample.

CDR1 and CDR2, per the germline V gene, are SGHRS and YFSETQ. There are 16 amino acids in the CDR3, from cysteine to phenylalanine inclusive. Only the CDR3 DNA is retained, 48 bases long and in frame from the first base. Trimming accounts for 0 bases at V and 1 base at J, while the number of junction bases matched to no gene is 3. This sample was taken from a study of blood T cell repertoires in COVID-19 (dated by TCRdb to 2020 to 2022). Study-level background: The collaborator samples originated in the United States, Italy and Spain and spanned the acute and convalescent phases of COVID-19. The material from the prospective study consisted of cDNA or gDNA derived from T cells, B-cell-depleted T cells, or PBMCs. Deeply sampled blood TCRbeta repertoires from subjects exposed to, actively infected with, or recovered from COVID-19 were included in the dataset. The repertoires were released in a freely available public database intended as a resource for research on the immune response to SARS-CoV-2. Samples were obtained from the ongoing ImmuneRACE study (first 160 participants) and from approximately 1,200 subjects provided by 6 global collaborators. Nearly every sample came with metadata listing a de-identified subject ID, COVID-19 status, age in years and sex. Where HLA class I and class II types were available, the types were taken from metadata supplied by the sample provider, not from assay-based typing. Overall study results and their limits: The quantity of clinical and demographic metadata differed by source and by participant and was supplied without curation.

Sequenced: peripheral blood. This receptor chain uses TRBV5-1 and TRBJ2-2, with 7 central nucleotides matching TRBD1. The receptor's source is a woman aged 30 to 39 with active or convalescent COVID-19. The DNA reads TGCGCCAGCAGCTTGGGGGACAGACAGAACACCGGGGAGCTGTTTTTT. It codes for CASSLGDRQNTGELFF.